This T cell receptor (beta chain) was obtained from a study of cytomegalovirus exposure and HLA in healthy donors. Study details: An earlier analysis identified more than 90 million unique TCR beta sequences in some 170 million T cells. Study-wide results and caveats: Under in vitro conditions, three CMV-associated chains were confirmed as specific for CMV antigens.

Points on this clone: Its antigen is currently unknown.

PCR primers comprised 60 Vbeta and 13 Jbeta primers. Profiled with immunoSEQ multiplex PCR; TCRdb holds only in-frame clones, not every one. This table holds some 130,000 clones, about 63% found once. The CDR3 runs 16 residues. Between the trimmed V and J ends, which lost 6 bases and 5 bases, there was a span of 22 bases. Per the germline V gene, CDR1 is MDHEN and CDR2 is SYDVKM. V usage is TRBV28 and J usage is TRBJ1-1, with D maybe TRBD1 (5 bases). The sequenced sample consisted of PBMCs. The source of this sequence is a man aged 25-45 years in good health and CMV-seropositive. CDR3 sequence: CASRWRRGRNPTEAFF. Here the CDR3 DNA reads TGTGCCAGCAGGTGGAGGAGGGGACGGAACCCAACTGAAGCTTTCTTT. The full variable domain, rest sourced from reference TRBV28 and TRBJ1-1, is DVKVTQSSRYLVKRTGEKVFLECVQDMDHENMFWYRQDPGLGLRLIYFSYDVKMKEKGDIPEGYSVSREKKERFSLILESASTNQTSMYLCASRWRRGRNPTEAFFGQGTRLTVV.